Following are 27 T cell receptor beta chains from one sample sequenced in a study of spatial heterogeneity in lung cancer. TCRdb used MiXCR to reprocess the 5' RACE reads, holding one entry per CDR3 protein. The repertoire holds tens of thousands of distinct CDR3 sequences, under 9% seen once, with about 7.1% in the top ten. Time point of the sample: sample taken at primary tumor resection. Tumor, nontumor lung or frozen PBMC supplied whole RNA that was sequenced unsorted. The sequencing used PBMCs, collected at surgery. The origin of the receptors is a male donor with early-stage non-small cell lung cancer.

This clonotype was picked up a small number of times. The chain couples TRBV20-1 to TRBJ2-7; 9 bases fit TRBD2. Germline lookup yields CDR1 DFQATT and CDR2 SNEGSKA (reference sequence). Trimming removed 5 bases from V and 1 base from J; junction bases left unmatched: 9. The CDR3 spans 15 residues. CDR3 nucleotide sequence: TGCAGTGCTTCCGTCGGACTAGCGTCTTCCTACGAGCAGTACTTC. Protein sequence: CSASVGLASSYEQYF.

This clonotype was seen many times. This chain joins TRBV28 and TRBJ1-5; D unclear. The CDR3 covers 15 residues. The germline V gene has CDR1 MDHEN and CDR2 SYDVKM. V shed 4 bases and J shed 4 bases, with 14 bases lying between them. The CDR3 sequence is CASSSGAFGNQPQHF. CDR3 coding DNA: TGTGCCAGCAGTTCTGGTGCTTTCGGAAATCAGCCCCAGCATTTT.

The chain joins TRBV20-1 to TRBJ2-3; D gene uncertain. Per the germline V gene, CDR1 is DFQATT and CDR2 is SNEGSKA (reference sequence). V lost 0 bases, J lost 0 bases, and 13 bases lay in between. The CDR3 has 16 residues. The DNA of the CDR3 is TGCAGTGCTAGAGATCGAAGGGCCCCTAGCACAGATACGCAGTATTTT. Translated, it gives CSARDRRAPSTDTQYF.

With respect to this clonotype: It may be a read error: a sequence one base away is much more abundant. The J gene is TRBJ2-3, the V gene TRBV4-2; the D is unclear. CDR1 is LGHNA, CDR2 YNFKEQ, per germline. There are 16 residues in the CDR3. V was shortened by 0 bases and J by 2 bases, with 12 bases between the two germline ends. The CDR3 nucleotides read TGTGCCAGCAGCCAAGATCCAGTGCGCAACACAGATACGCAGTATTTT. The encoded protein is CASSQDPVRNTDTQYF.

This clonotype appeared many times. V gene TRBV29-1 combines with J gene TRBJ2-5; 7 bases are a match to TRBD1. This CDR3 spans 15 amino acids. V lost 6 bases and J lost 1; bases outside the gene matches: 11. In germline, CDR1 is SQVTM, CDR2 ANQGSEA. CDR3 nucleotide sequence: TGCAGCGTGCCCCGACAGGGCCCCACCCAAGAGACCCAGTACTTC. This encodes CSVPRQGPTQETQYF.

This chain connects TRBV19 to TRBJ2-1, with 9 positions matching TRBD2. This CDR3 spans 17 amino acids. The V and J ends lost 1 base and 1 base, in that order; junction bases with no gene match: 5. Per the germline V gene, CDR1 is LNHDA and CDR2 is SQIVND (reference sequence). CDR3 region: CASSIANAGGSYNEQFF. The CDR3 nucleotides read TGTGCCAGTAGTATAGCAAACGCGGGAGGGTCCTACAATGAGCAGTTCTTC.

The chain combines TRBV7-6 with TRBJ1-6, with a weak D call TRBD1 (6 bases). The CDR3 has 16 residues. Germline-derived CDR1 and CDR2 are SGHVS and FNYEAQ. The germline V and J ends were trimmed by 2 bases and 2 bases, with 10 bases remaining between them. CDR3 sequence: CASSLKGDAYNSPLHF. DNA of the CDR3: TGTGCCAGCAGCTTAAAGGGGGACGCCTATAATTCACCCCTCCACTTT.

A few counts support this clonotype. CDR3 bases: TGTGCCAGCAGTTCCCGGACGGGTAGCTACGAGCAGTACTTC. The encoded protein is CASSSRTGSYEQYF. V is TRBV6-5 and J is TRBJ2-7; D is undetermined. V lost 4 bases and J 3 bases, leaving 13 bases between the germline ends. The germline V gene has CDR1 MNHEY and CDR2 SVGAGI. The CDR3 loop spans 14 amino acids.

This clonotype came up many times. This sequence joins TRBV20-1 and TRBJ2-1, with a tentative D call TRBD2 (7 bases). The CDR3 loop spans 14 amino acids. With 6 bases removed from V and 2 bases from J, the gap between germline ends came to 14 bases. Germline CDR1 is DFQATT and CDR2 is SNEGSKA (reference sequence). CDR3 nucleotides: TGCAGTGCCGGGCGGGGGCTTCCCTACAATGAGCAGTTCTTC. It codes for CSAGRGLPYNEQFF.

This clonotype was recorded at least ten times. The V call is TRBV3-1, the J call TRBJ1-1; D not resolved. The V end was cut by 1 base, the J end by 6 bases, with 9 bases between. CDR1 is LGHDT, CDR2 YNNKEL, per germline (reference sequence). This CDR3 region has 13 residues. The CDR3 sequence: CASSQGIGAEAFF. CDR3 in DNA: TGTGCCAGCAGCCAAGGGATCGGGGCTGAAGCTTTCTTT.

There are many counts of this clonotype. This chain joins TRBV20-1 and TRBJ2-7; 7 nucleotides match TRBD2. With 3 bases clipped from V and 3 bases from J, the junction kept 5 bases outside the gene matches. The CDR3 consists of 13 residues. CDR1 is DFQATT, CDR2 SNEGSKA, per germline (reference sequence). This CDR3 is CSARGRADYEQYF. The CDR3 DNA reads as TGCAGTGCTAGGGGGAGGGCCGACTACGAGCAGTACTTC.

This clonotype was recorded a few times. The chain has TRBV7-9 and TRBJ2-7, with unresolved D. Germline loops: CDR1 SEHNR, CDR2 FQNEAQ (reference sequence). This CDR3 spans 12 amino acids. V lost 2 bases, J lost 0 bases, and 2 bases lay in between. The CDR3 sequence: CASSLHSYEQYF. The CDR3 DNA sequence: TGTGCCAGCAGCTTACACTCCTACGAGCAGTACTTC. Drawing the rest from reference TRBV7-9 and TRBJ2-7, the complete variable domain is DTGVSQNPRHKITKRGQNVTFRCDPISEHNRLYWYRQTLGQGPEFLTYFQNEAQLEKSRLLSDRFSAERPKGSFSTLEIQRTEQGDSAMYLCASSLHSYEQYFGPGTRLTVT.

This clonotype has a handful of counts. The chain couples TRBV6-2 or TRBV6-3 to TRBJ2-7; 11 positions agree with TRBD2. Germline V CDR1 and CDR2: MNHEY, SVGEGT. This CDR3 has 14 residues. V shed 6 bases, J shed 2 bases, and the junction held 3 bases outside the gene matches. DNA for the CDR3: TGTGCCAGCAGATCTAGCGGGGGGACCTACGAGCAGTACTTC. It codes for CASRSSGGTYEQYF.

The chain carries TRBV3-1 and TRBJ2-3; D gene uncertain. Trimming took 6 bases from V and 0 from J, leaving 13 bases between them. The CDR3 is made up of 15 amino acids. Germline assignment: CDR1 LGHDT and CDR2 YNNKEL (reference sequence). The DNA for the CDR3 is TGTGCCAGCAGTTCAAGGACCCTGAGCACAGATACGCAGTATTTT. Protein sequence: CASSSRTLSTDTQYF.

J is TRBJ1-2 and V is TRBV4-2, with a tentative D call TRBD1 (5 bases). Germline lookup yields CDR1 LGHNA and CDR2 YNFKEQ. The ends were cut back, 3 bases at V and 2 bases at J, with 22 bases in the middle. This CDR3 has 18 amino acids. This chain's CDR3 is CASSHSASLSGGNYGYTF. The CDR3 DNA sequence: TGTGCCAGCAGCCACTCGGCCTCCCTTTCCGGGGGGAACTATGGCTACACCTTC.

This CDR3 reads CSARKPPGGDEQFF. The CDR3 nucleotides read TGCAGTGCTAGAAAGCCCCCAGGAGGGGATGAGCAGTTCTTC. This rearrangement joins TRBV20-1 to TRBJ2-1, with D maybe TRBD2 (6 bases). With 2 bases removed from V and 8 bases from J, the gap between germline ends came to 16 bases. CDR1 DFQATT and CDR2 SNEGSKA come from the germline V gene (reference sequence). The CDR3 consists of 14 residues.

This sequence joins TRBV12-3 or TRBV12-4 and TRBJ2-7; TRBD2 agrees at 7 bases. V shed 3 bases and J 2 bases; nucleotides not matched to a gene: 4. The CDR3 runs 14 residues. CDR3 residues: CASSFAGTTYEQYF. In DNA form, the CDR3 reads TGTGCCAGCAGTTTCGCCGGGACTACCTACGAGCAGTACTTC.

This clonotype was recorded at least ten times. V usage is TRBV12-3 or TRBV12-4 and J usage is TRBJ1-2; D is possibly TRBD1 (6 bases). V was clipped by 4 bases and J by 4 bases, with 10 bases between them. The CDR3 totals 13 residues. CDR3 protein: CASSSRGIYGYTF. In DNA, the CDR3 is TGTGCCAGCAGTTCCAGGGGTATCTATGGCTACACCTTC.

This clonotype appeared many times. The CDR3: CSVTLAGGDTQYF. For the CDR3, the DNA is TGCAGCGTGACCCTAGCGGGGGGAGATACGCAGTATTTT. The chain combines TRBV29-1 with TRBJ2-3; TRBD2 matches at 11 bases. Trimming took 6 bases from V and 5 from J; bases not matched to a gene: 4. Per the germline V gene, CDR1 is SQVTM and CDR2 is ANQGSEA. CDR3 length: 13 residues.

The rearrangement uses TRBV9 and TRBJ2-7, with D possibly TRBD1 on 5 matching bases. Germline V CDR1 and CDR2: SGDLS, YYNGEE. Trimming stripped 0 bases from V and 5 bases from J, with 15 bases between. This CDR3 has 15 amino acids. The CDR3 DNA reads as TGTGCCAGCAGCGTAGAAGGCAGGGCGTGGGACGAGCAGTACTTC. Translating it yields CASSVEGRAWDEQYF.

In its sample, this clonotype was seen a few times. The V gene is TRBV7-2, the J gene TRBJ2-1; D not resolved. Germline V gene sequence: CDR1 SGHTA, CDR2 FQGNSA. V dropped 5 bases and J dropped 6 bases, with 17 bases sitting between them. This CDR3 is built from 15 residues. The CDR3 coding sequence is TGTGCCAGCAGCCGGGTTGTGGGAATGGGCAATGAGCAGTTCTTC. Translating gives CASSRVVGMGNEQFF.

V usage is TRBV11-2 and J usage is TRBJ2-3; D is tentatively TRBD1 or TRBD2 (6 bases each). The CDR3 contains 14 residues. With 5 bases removed from V and 6 bases from J, the gap between germline ends came to 15 bases. The germline V gene encodes CDR1 SGHAT and CDR2 FQNNGV. The CDR3 nucleotides read TGTGCCAGCAGCCTTCGACAGGAGGGGGATACGCAGTATTTT. This encodes CASSLRQEGDTQYF.

This clonotype turned up a few times. This chain uses TRBV6-5 with TRBJ2-3, with D possibly TRBD2 on 5 matching bases. V lost 5 bases to trimming and J lost 6 bases, with 15 bases between them. Looked up from germline, CDR1 is MNHEY and CDR2 is SVGAGI. There are 14 residues in the CDR3. The CDR3 loop is CASSKRLGEDTQYF. The CDR3 DNA reads as TGTGCCAGCAGTAAGCGCCTGGGAGAGGATACGCAGTATTTT.

This clonotype was recorded a few times. The chain is built from TRBV12-3 or TRBV12-4 and TRBJ1-1; D gene uncertain. V lost 7 bases, J lost 10 bases, and 19 bases lay in between. The CDR3 runs to 13 residues. CDR3 amino acids: CASMEVSGVAAFF. CDR3 DNA sequence: TGTGCCAGCATGGAGGTATCAGGCGTAGCAGCTTTCTTT.

In its sample, this clonotype was seen a few times. Written as DNA, the CDR3 is TGTGCCAGCAAGTATGGACAGAACACTGAAGCTTTCTTT. It encodes CASKYGQNTEAFF. The chain has TRBV12-3 or TRBV12-4 and TRBJ1-1; tentative D call: TRBD1 (5 bases). The germline V and J ends were trimmed by 7 bases and 1 base, with 10 bases remaining between them. The CDR3 has 13 amino acids.

This clonotype has just a few counts. The chain combines TRBV27 with TRBJ2-7, with TRBD2 matching 11 bases. The CDR3 length is 14 residues. Germline trimming cut 5 bases from V and 5 bases from J; bases unmatched to any gene: 5. Germline V gives CDR1 MNHEY, CDR2 SMNVEV (reference sequence). The CDR3: CASSRGLAEDEQYF. The CDR3 DNA reads TGTGCCAGCAGTAGGGGACTAGCGGAAGACGAGCAGTACTTC.

This clonotype was seen more than once but under ten times. The chain uses TRBV20-1 and TRBJ1-4; 9 nucleotides agree with TRBD1. With V trimmed by 2 bases and J by 8 bases, 12 bases remained unmatched. Germline values: CDR1 DFQATT, CDR2 SNEGSKA (reference sequence). The CDR3 is 16 residues long. CDR3 sequence reads: CSARIPGDREGEKLFF. For the CDR3, the DNA is TGCAGTGCTAGAATACCTGGGGACAGGGAGGGGGAAAAACTGTTTTTT.